This T cell receptor beta chain is from a study of beta chain features in type 1 diabetes. Study information: Patients did not differ from healthy donors in age, gender or cell yield. Study outcomes and limitations: Researchers report that Type 1 diabetes patients had moderately but significantly shorter TCRB CDR3s across all four CD4+ subsets. The VDJ junctions of type 1 diabetes patients carried fewer insertions and more deletions.

cDNA synthesis used the whole RNA isolate, giving expressed TCRB sequences. Repertoires were generated with immunoSEQ multiplex PCR, while TCRdb's copy carries only in-frame clones and drops some. Here the sample spans 550,000 to 850,000 clones, over 10% being singletons. The germline CDR1 and CDR2 sequences are GTSNPN and SVGIG (reference sequence). This CDR3 is 14 amino acids long. V lost 0 bases and J 7 bases, leaving 15 bases between the germline ends. The single heparinised draw taken from each donor contained roughly 100 mL of blood on average. The authors sorted CD4+ naive, central memory, regulatory and stem cell-like memory cells via CD45RO/CCR7/CD25/CD127/CD95/CD27. The table lists this clone with a few counts. Antigen unknown.

J is TRBJ1-1 and V is TRBV30; no reliable D call. This TCR derives from a man younger than 35 with type 1 diabetes. Sequencing used naive CD4+ T cells from blood. CDR3 in DNA: TGTGCCTGGAGTGTTGTCGGTATAACAGATGAAGCTTTCTTT. Translation gives CAWSVVGITDEAFF.